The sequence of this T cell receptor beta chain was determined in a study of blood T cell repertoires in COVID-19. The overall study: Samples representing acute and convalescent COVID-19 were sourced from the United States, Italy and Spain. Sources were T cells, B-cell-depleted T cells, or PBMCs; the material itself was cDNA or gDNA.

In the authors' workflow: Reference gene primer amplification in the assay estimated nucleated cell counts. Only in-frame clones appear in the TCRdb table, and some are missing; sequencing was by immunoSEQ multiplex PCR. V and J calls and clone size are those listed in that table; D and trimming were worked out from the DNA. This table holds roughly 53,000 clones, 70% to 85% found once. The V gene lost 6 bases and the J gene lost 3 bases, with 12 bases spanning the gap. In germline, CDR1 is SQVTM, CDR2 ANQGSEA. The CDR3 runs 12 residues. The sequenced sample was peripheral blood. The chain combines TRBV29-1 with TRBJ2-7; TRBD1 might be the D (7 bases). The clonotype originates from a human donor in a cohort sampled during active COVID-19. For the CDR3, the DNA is TGCAGCGTCGGACAGGACTACTACGAGCAGTACTTC. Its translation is CSVGQDYYEQYF.